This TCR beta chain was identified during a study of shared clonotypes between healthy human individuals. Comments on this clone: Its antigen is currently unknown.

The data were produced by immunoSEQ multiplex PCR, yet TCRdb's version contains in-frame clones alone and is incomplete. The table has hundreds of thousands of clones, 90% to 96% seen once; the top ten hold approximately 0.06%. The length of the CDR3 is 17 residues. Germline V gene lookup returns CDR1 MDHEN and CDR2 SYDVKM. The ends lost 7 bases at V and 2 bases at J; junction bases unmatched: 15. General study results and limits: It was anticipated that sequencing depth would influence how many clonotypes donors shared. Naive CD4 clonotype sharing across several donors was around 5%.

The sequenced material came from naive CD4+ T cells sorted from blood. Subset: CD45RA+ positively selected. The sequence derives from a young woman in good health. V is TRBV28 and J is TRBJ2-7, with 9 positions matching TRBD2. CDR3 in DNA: TGTGCCAGCACCCAGCCCGGGCTAGCGGGAAGAACCTACGAGCAGTACTTC. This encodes CASTQPGLAGRTYEQYF.